The 6 T cell receptor beta chains presented below share a single source sample, sequenced in a study of cytomegalovirus exposure and HLA in healthy donors. The PCR was carried out with 60 Vbeta primers and 13 Jbeta primers. The table came from immunoSEQ multiplex PCR; TCRdb's copy has only in-frame clones and leaves some out. This sample carries 100,000 to 150,000 clones, roughly 68% of them seen once, and the ten largest clones take roughly 4%. Sequences were obtained from PBMCs. The receptors here all came from a woman between 45 and 65 years old in good health and CMV-seropositive.

This chain uses TRBV20-1 with TRBJ2-1, with 7 bases matching TRBD1. The germline CDR1 and CDR2 sequences are DFQATT and SNEGSKA (reference sequence). The CDR3 runs to 11 residues. The J segment lost 9 bases and the V segment lost 6 bases, leaving 5 bases of the junction unmatched. The CDR3 coding sequence is TGCAGTGCGCCTTACAGGGGTGAGCAGTTCTTC. Translation: CSAPYRGEQFF.

The chain has TRBV11-2 and TRBJ2-3; D remains unclear. The V and J ends lost 3 bases and 5 bases respectively, with 15 bases between them. Looked up from germline, CDR1 is SGHAT and CDR2 is FQNNGV. This CDR3 has 15 residues. The CDR3 nucleotides are TGTGCCAGCAGCTTTCGTTGGTCGGTTGAAGATACGCAGTATTTT. Translating it yields CASSFRWSVEDTQYF.

The rearrangement joins TRBV29-1 to TRBJ1-2, with 10 bases identical to TRBD1. The ends lost 7 bases at V and 0 bases at J; junction bases unmatched: 5. CDR3 length: 14 amino acids. Looked up from germline, CDR1 is SQVTM and CDR2 is ANQGSEA. CDR3 residues: CSGGTGAPNYGYTF. CDR3 bases: TGCAGCGGAGGGACAGGGGCCCCTAACTATGGCTACACCTTC.

This clone appeared a few times. V and J are TRBV7-8 and TRBJ2-2; 7 nucleotides align to TRBD1. The V segment lost 4 bases and the J segment 5 bases; nucleotides outside the gene matches: 7. The CDR3 runs to 15 residues. CDR1 is SGHVS and CDR2 is FQNEAQ in the germline V gene. This CDR3 reads CASSSQGLVTGELFF. The CDR3 nucleotides read TGTGCCAGCAGCTCACAGGGGCTTGTAACCGGGGAGCTGTTTTTT.

The genes are TRBV9 and TRBJ2-5, with 7 nucleotides matching TRBD1. V shed 6 bases and J 2 bases; nucleotides not matched to a gene: 7. Per germline, CDR1 SGDLS and CDR2 YYNGEE. The CDR3 loop spans 14 amino acids. As DNA, the CDR3 is TGTGCCAGCACAGAGAGGACAGGTCAAGAGACCCAGTACTTC. Translated, it gives CASTERTGQETQYF.

The rearrangement uses TRBV4-1 and TRBJ1-4; 7 positions agree with TRBD1. Trimming at V came to 4 bases and at J to 8 bases, leaving 7 bases not matched to a gene. CDR3 length: 14 amino acids. The germline V gene encodes CDR1 MGHRA and CDR2 YSYEKL. CDR3 in amino acids: CASSLITGVEKLFF. DNA for the CDR3: TGCGCCAGCAGCCTAATAACAGGGGTGGAAAAACTGTTTTTT.